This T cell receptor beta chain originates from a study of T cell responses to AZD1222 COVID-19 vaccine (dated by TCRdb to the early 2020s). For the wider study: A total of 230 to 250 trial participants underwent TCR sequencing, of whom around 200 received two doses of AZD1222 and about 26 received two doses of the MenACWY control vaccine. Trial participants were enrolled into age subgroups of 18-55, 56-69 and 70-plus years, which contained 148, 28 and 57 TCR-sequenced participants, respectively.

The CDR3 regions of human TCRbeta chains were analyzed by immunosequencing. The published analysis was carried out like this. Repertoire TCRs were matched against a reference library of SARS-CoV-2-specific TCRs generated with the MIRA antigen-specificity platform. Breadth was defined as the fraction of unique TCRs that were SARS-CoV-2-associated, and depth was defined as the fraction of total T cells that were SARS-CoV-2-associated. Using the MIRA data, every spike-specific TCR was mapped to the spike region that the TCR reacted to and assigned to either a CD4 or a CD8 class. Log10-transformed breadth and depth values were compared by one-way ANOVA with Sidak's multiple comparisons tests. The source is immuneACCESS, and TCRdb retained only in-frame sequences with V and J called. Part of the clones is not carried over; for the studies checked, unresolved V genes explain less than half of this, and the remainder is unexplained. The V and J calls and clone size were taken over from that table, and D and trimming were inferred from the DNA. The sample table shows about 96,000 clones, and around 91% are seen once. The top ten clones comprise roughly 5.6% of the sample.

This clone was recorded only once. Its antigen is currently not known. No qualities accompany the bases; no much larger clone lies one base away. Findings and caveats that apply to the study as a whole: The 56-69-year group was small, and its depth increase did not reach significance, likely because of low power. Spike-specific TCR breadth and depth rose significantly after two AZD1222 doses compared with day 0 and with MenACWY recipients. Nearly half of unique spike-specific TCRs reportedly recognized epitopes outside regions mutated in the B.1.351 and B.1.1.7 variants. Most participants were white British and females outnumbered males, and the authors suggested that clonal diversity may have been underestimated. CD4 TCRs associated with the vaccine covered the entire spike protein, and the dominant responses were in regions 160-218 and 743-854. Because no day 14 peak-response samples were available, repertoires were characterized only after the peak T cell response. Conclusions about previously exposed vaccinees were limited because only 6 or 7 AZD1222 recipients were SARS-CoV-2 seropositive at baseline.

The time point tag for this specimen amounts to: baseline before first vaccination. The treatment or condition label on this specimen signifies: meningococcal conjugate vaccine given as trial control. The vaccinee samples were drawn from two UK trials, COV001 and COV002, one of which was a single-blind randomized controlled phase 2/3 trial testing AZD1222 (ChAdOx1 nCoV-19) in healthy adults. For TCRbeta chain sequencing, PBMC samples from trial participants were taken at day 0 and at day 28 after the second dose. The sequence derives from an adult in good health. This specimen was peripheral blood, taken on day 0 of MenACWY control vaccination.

The CDR3 reads CASSSRQGAYEQYF. The nucleotide sequence reads TGTGCCAGCAGCTCCCGACAGGGGGCCTACGAGCAGTACTTC. Here the chain combines TRBV11-2 and TRBJ2-7; TRBD1 agrees with 9 junctional bases. Trimming takes 4 bases off V and 2 bases off J; junction bases not matched to a gene: 3. Sequences SGHAT (CDR1) and FQNNGV (CDR2) are obtained from the germline V gene. CDR3 length: 14 amino acids, cysteine to phenylalanine. Just CDR3 DNA is preserved here, 42 bases in frame from base 1.